This T cell receptor (beta chain) came from a study of T cells expressing NK-cell markers. On the study more broadly: TCR beta repertoires came from sorted CD3+CD56+NKG2C+, CD3+CD56+NKG2C- and CD3+CD56-NKG2C+ T cells. Just one sequenced donor of eight was HCMV-seronegative, while seven were seropositive.

In generating TCR beta cDNA, 5'RACE template switching with UMIs was used. With the 5' RACE reads reprocessed, TCRdb shows one record per CDR3 protein and no DNA. The repertoire shows a few hundred thousand distinct CDR3 sequences; the top ten hold roughly 5.4%. CDR3 size: 15 residues. Germline CDR1 reads SGDLS; CDR2 reads YYNGEE. V gene TRBV9 combines with J gene TRBJ2-5; TCRdb's D call, TRBD2, is unchecked because there is no DNA. The clonotype comes from a man aged 18-70 years in good health. The sequenced sample was blood T cells: a sorted CD56 or NKG2C T cell subset, CD4+ or CD8+ T cells, or bulk PBMC T cells (not recorded which). CDR3 in amino acids: CASSPGLIPSETQYF.